A single sample is the source of the 11 T cell receptor beta chains below, sequenced in a study of T cell repertoires in cytomegalovirus infection. TCRdb analysed the reads with MiXCR anew, one entry per CDR3 protein. Among 750,000 to 950,000 distinct CDR3 sequences listed, 25% to 35% were seen once. Their recognized antigens are unknown. The specimen was cultured CD8+ T cells from PBMCs, collected from culture after CMV antigen stimulation. The source is a human donor in good health (CMV status not recorded). Some clones in this sample may be carry-over from other donors' samples.

This chain connects TRBV6-6 to TRBJ2-1; D is unresolved. Trimming shortened V by 0 bases and J by 5 bases, and 14 bases separated the two germline ends. There are 16 residues in the CDR3. Looked up from germline, CDR1 is MNHNY and CDR2 is SVGAGI (reference sequence). The CDR3 DNA reads as TGTGCCAGCAGTTACTCCTCCCTTCTTACCGACAATGAGCAGTTCTTC. It specifies CASSYSSLLTDNEQFF.

This clonotype was seen ten or more times. The chain uses TRBV12-3 or TRBV12-4 and TRBJ2-1; possibly TRBD2 for D (5 bases). This CDR3 comprises 14 residues. Trimming stripped 4 bases from V and 3 bases from J, with 10 bases between. DNA for the CDR3: TGTGCCAGCAGTTGGTCAGGAGGCTACAATGAGCAGTTCTTC. Protein product: CASSWSGGYNEQFF.

This chain joins TRBV12-3 or TRBV12-4 and TRBJ1-4; perhaps TRBD1 as D (5 bases). Trimming stripped 5 bases from V and 0 bases from J, with 10 bases between. The length of the CDR3 is 15 residues. CDR3 DNA: TGTGCCAGCAGTGTCACAGGTGCAACTAATGAAAAACTGTTTTTT. Protein: CASSVTGATNEKLFF.

For the CDR3, the DNA is TGTGCCAGCAGCGAGACCGGGCACACTGAAGCTTTCTTT. This translates into CASSETGHTEAFF. The genes are TRBV3-1 and TRBJ1-1, with D hard to call. This CDR3 has 13 residues. Germline CDR1 reads LGHDT; CDR2 reads YNNKEL (reference sequence). Trimming pared 5 bases from V and 3 bases from J, leaving 10 bases between.

This clonotype has more than one count but fewer than ten. The chain couples TRBV9 to TRBJ2-3; tentatively, D is TRBD2 (6 bases). Germline values: CDR1 SGDLS, CDR2 YYNGEE. Trimming removed 3 bases at V and 10 bases at J, with 12 bases between. The CDR3 is 12 residues long. The CDR3 is CASSASEGAQYF. Written as DNA, the CDR3 is TGTGCCAGCAGCGCCTCGGAGGGCGCGCAGTATTTT.

V and J are TRBV19 and TRBJ1-1; no reliable D call. Trimming cost V 4 bases and J 6 bases, with 12 bases left between them. CDR1 LNHDA and CDR2 SQIVND come from the germline V gene (reference sequence). The CDR3 has 13 amino acids. CDR3 coding DNA: TGTGCCAGTAGTACTGGGGTGTGGGCTGAAGCTTTCTTT. Translated, it gives CASSTGVWAEAFF.

This clonotype occurred a few times. J is TRBJ2-5 and V is TRBV7-6, with TRBD1 matching 7 bases. The V gene's germline CDR1 is SGHVS and CDR2 FNYEAQ. The length of the CDR3 is 14 residues. J lost 4 bases, V lost 5 bases, and 7 bases had no gene match. This CDR3 reads CASSKNRGRETQYF. The CDR3 bases are TGTGCCAGCAGCAAAAACAGGGGAAGAGAGACCCAGTACTTC.

This chain connects TRBV6-1 to TRBJ2-3; 10 nucleotides line up with TRBD2. The CDR3 extends over 16 amino acids. The V segment lost 1 base and the J segment 1 base; nucleotides outside the gene matches: 2. Looked up from germline, CDR1 is MNHNS and CDR2 is SASEGT. The CDR3 here is CASSEDLAGGTDTQYF. In DNA form, the CDR3 reads TGTGCCAGCAGTGAAGATCTAGCGGGGGGCACAGATACGCAGTATTTT.

This clonotype has ten or more counts. This rearrangement joins TRBV7-2 to TRBJ2-1; 9 bases align to TRBD1. The CDR3 is made up of 15 amino acids. Germline lookup yields CDR1 SGHTA and CDR2 FQGNSA. V lost 2 bases, J lost 8 bases, and 7 bases stayed unmatched. CDR3 residues: CASSLLGQGRDEQFF. The CDR3 DNA reads as TGTGCCAGCAGCTTACTGGGACAGGGTAGGGATGAGCAGTTCTTC.

The gene calls are TRBV7-6 and TRBJ2-3; either TRBD1 or TRBD2 may fit D (6 bases each). V was shortened by 1 base and J by 7 bases, with 18 bases between the two germline ends. This CDR3 is 16 amino acids long. CDR1 and CDR2 from the germline V gene are SGHVS and FNYEAQ. CDR3 coding DNA: TGTGCCAGCAGCTTAGAGGGCAAGGGGGGCCTAAATACGCAGTATTTT. Its protein is CASSLEGKGGLNTQYF.

This clonotype was counted between two and nine times. The genes are TRBV6-1 and TRBJ1-5, with D unclear. The germline V gene has CDR1 MNHNS and CDR2 SASEGT. This CDR3 region has 13 residues. V was shortened by 6 bases and J by 5 bases, with 11 bases between the two germline ends. CDR3 sequence: CASSLFLDQPQHF. CDR3 sequence (DNA): TGTGCCAGCAGCCTATTCCTCGATCAGCCCCAGCATTTT.